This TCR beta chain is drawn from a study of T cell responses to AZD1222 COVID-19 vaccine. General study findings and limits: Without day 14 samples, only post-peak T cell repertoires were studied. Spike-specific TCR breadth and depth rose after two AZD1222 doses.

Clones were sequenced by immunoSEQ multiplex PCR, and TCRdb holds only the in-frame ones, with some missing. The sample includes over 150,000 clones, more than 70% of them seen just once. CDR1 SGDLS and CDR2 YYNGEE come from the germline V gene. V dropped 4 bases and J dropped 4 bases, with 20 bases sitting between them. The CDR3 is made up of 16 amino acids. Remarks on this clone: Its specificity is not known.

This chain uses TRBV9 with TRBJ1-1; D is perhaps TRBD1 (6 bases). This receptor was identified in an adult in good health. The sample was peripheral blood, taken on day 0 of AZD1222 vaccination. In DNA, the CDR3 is TGTGCCAGCAGCCCGAGGCAGGGGAATGTTATCACTGAAGCTTTCTTT. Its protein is CASSPRQGNVITEAFF.